These T cell receptor beta chains were read from a single sample in a study of regulatory T cells in long-lasting Graves disease. TCRdb reprocessed the multiplex PCR reads with MiXCR, giving one entry per CDR3 protein. The table has hundreds of thousands of distinct CDR3 sequences, 20% to 25% seen once; the top ten hold around 7%. Material: peripheral blood mononuclear cells (PBMCs), obtained when the disease was refractory, from a patient treated with antithyroid drugs. Every receptor here comes from a female donor with Graves disease. CDR3s include the opening cysteine and the closing phenylalanine or tryptophan. Fields, in order: CDR3 length, V gene, J gene, CDR3 protein.

>15|TRBV19|TRBJ1-5
CASSMMGQGGQPQHF
>15|TRBV11-3|TRBJ2-5
CASSGGAGAQETQYF
>12|TRBV28|TRBJ2-1
CASTGDYNEQFF
>13|TRBV24-1|TRBJ2-5
CATRGQVQETQYF
>15|TRBV28|TRBJ2-5
CASSSHRTYQETQYF
>16|TRBV28|TRBJ2-7
CASSFPSGTSGYEQYF
>13|TRBV20-1|TRBJ2-7
CSAPDPGAYEQYF
>15|TRBV6-5|TRBJ2-4
CASSYSPPGGNIQYF
>16|TRBV4-3|TRBJ2-7
CASSQVRDSTHSEQYF
>16|TRBV15|TRBJ2-7
CATSEGDVQGGYEQYF
>18|TRBV6-5|TRBJ2-5
CASSYAGSGGANQETQYF
>14|TRBV3-1|TRBJ1-1
CASSQRGGNTEAFF
>15|TRBV7-9|TRBJ1-1
CASSGRGPVGTEAFF
>14|TRBV6-1|TRBJ2-3
CASSDRLAEDTQYF
>14|TRBV3-1|TRBJ2-7
CASSRQGASYEQYF
>13|TRBV15|TRBJ2-7
CATSNGPVYEQYF
>15|TRBV24-1|TRBJ2-3
CATSDPDRAPDTQYF